These 24 T cell receptor beta chains were sequenced from one sample in a study of T cell repertoires in cytomegalovirus infection (dated by TCRdb to between 2018 and 2020). TCRdb lists the instrument as Illumina HiSeq 1500. TCRdb's own reprocessing of the public reads used fastp at Q25 and MiXCR and kept productive beta chains. Rows merge per CDR3 protein into single entries with the most common DNA and genes. The sample data list 370,000 or so distinct CDR3 sequences, and about 35% of these were observed just once. In total, the top ten clones hold roughly 12% of the sample. The treatment or condition label, read with the paper, signifies: in vitro stimulation with specific CMV peptide epitopes to enrich CMV-specific T cells. Their antigens remain unidentified. The input for sequencing was cultured PBMCs, taken from culture after CMV antigen stimulation. Receptors originate from a human donor in good health (CMV status not recorded). Some clones in this sample may be carry-over from other donors' samples.

The chain is built from TRBV15 and TRBJ1-5; a possible D gene is TRBD1 (5 bases). Germline V lookup: CDR1 LNHNV, CDR2 YYDKDF (reference sequence). The germline V and J ends were trimmed by 5 bases and 10 bases, with 21 bases remaining between them. CDR3 length: 15 residues. The CDR3 protein is CATSDGQSYGKPQHF. For the CDR3, the DNA is TGTGCCACCAGCGACGGACAATCATACGGGAAACCCCAGCATTTT.

This clonotype was observed a handful of times. This chain connects TRBV6-2 or TRBV6-3 to TRBJ2-5; 8 nucleotides agree with TRBD2. There are 20 residues in the CDR3. The germline V gene encodes CDR1 MNHEY and CDR2 SVGEGT. V shed 5 bases, J shed 2 bases, and the junction held 22 bases outside the gene matches. The CDR3 nucleotides read TGTGCCAGCAGTACCCTTATATGGCTGGTAGCGGGAAGGGGACAAGAGACCCAGTACTTC. This sequence encodes CASSTLIWLVAGRGQETQYF.

The sample holds a few counts of this clonotype. The V and J genes are TRBV12-3 or TRBV12-4 and TRBJ2-3; D is tentatively TRBD1 or TRBD2 (5 bases each). V was shortened by 2 bases and J by 0 bases, with 18 bases between the two germline ends. This CDR3 region has 18 residues. The CDR3 here is CASSLLGGPTSSTDTQYF. The CDR3 DNA is TGTGCCAGCAGTTTACTTGGGGGACCGACCTCTAGCACAGATACGCAGTATTTT.

The genes are TRBV6-1 and TRBJ1-4; no definite D call. Germline V CDR1 and CDR2: MNHNS, SASEGT. V gave up 4 bases and J gave up 6 bases, with 9 bases separating them. The CDR3 loop spans 13 amino acids. This CDR3 reads CASSGREDEKLFF. In DNA, the CDR3 is TGTGCCAGCAGTGGAAGAGAAGATGAAAAACTGTTTTTT.

This sequence joins TRBV20-1 and TRBJ2-7, with TRBD2 identical over 8 bases. The germline V gene has CDR1 DFQATT and CDR2 SNEGSKA (reference sequence). This CDR3 contains 15 residues. The junction had 9 bases not matched to a gene; V was cut back by 3 bases and J by 2 bases. For the CDR3, the DNA is TGCAGTGCTAGCGGATCCCTTAGCGGGACCTACGAGCAGTACTTC. The encoded protein is CSASGSLSGTYEQYF.

This chain connects TRBV7-2 to TRBJ1-6; 10 bases are shared with TRBD1. Unmatched junction bases numbered 7, after V lost 4 bases and J lost 7 bases. This CDR3 is 16 amino acids long. CDR1 and CDR2 (germline): SGHTA, FQGNSA. CDR3 region: CASSSRRGQGNSPLHF. The CDR3 bases are TGTGCCAGCAGCTCCCGGAGGGGACAGGGGAATTCACCCCTCCACTTT. Based on the CDR3 plus reference TRBV7-2 and TRBJ1-6, the full variable domain is GAGVSQSPSNKVTEKGKDVELRCDPISGHTALYWYRQSLGQGLEFLIYFQGNSAPDKSGLPSDRFSAERTGGSVSTLTIQRTQQEDSAVYLCASSSRRGQGNSPLHFGNGTRLTVT.

As concerns this clonotype: An end of the junction differs from the germline gene, which may be a read error. The chain uses TRBV15 and TRBJ1-2; TRBD1 matches at 9 bases. The CDR3 has 15 residues. Germline assignment: CDR1 LNHNV and CDR2 YYDKDF (reference sequence). CDR3 residues: CAASDGTGINYGYTF. The CDR3 DNA follows: TGTGCCGCCAGCGACGGGACAGGGATTAACTATGGCTACACCTTC.

This clonotype showed up just once. This chain uses TRBV12-3 or TRBV12-4 with TRBJ1-2; 8 bases match TRBD1. The CDR3 contains 15 residues. With 5 bases clipped from V and 4 bases from J, the junction kept 9 bases outside the gene matches. The CDR3 sequence is CASSRDGQGSYGYTF. The CDR3 region has the DNA TGTGCCAGCAGTAGAGACGGACAGGGAAGCTATGGCTACACCTTC.

This clonotype was found a few times. The V and J genes are TRBV7-2 and TRBJ2-3; 8 bases map to TRBD2. J was trimmed by 3 bases and V by 6 bases; bases with no gene match: 23. CDR1 SGHTA and CDR2 FQGNSA come from the germline V gene. This CDR3 has 20 residues. Written as DNA, the CDR3 is TGTGCCAGCAGTCACCGGGGAACTAGCGGTCCTCGACCTTGGACAGATACGCAGTATTTT. Its translation is CASSHRGTSGPRPWTDTQYF.

DNA for the CDR3: TGTGCCAGCAGCTCTCTGGACTACTCCTACGAGCAGTACTTC. This gives the protein CASSSLDYSYEQYF. The V gene is TRBV7-2, the J gene TRBJ2-7, with D maybe TRBD2 (6 bases). V lost 4 bases, J lost 0 bases, and 10 bases lay in between. This CDR3 has 14 residues. Germline CDR1 is SGHTA and CDR2 is FQGNSA. The whole variable domain, filled in from reference TRBV7-2 and TRBJ2-7, reads GAGVSQSPSNKVTEKGKDVELRCDPISGHTALYWYRQSLGQGLEFLIYFQGNSAPDKSGLPSDRFSAERTGGSVSTLTIQRTQQEDSAVYLCASSSLDYSYEQYFGPGTRLTVT.

This clonotype was counted only a few times. The chain joins TRBV11-2 to TRBJ1-1; no clear D. The germline V gene has CDR1 SGHAT and CDR2 FQNNGV. This CDR3 contains 13 residues. Trimming removed 1 base at V and 4 bases at J, with 7 bases between. The chain's CDR3 is CASSLVVGTEAFF. CDR3 nucleotide sequence: TGTGCCAGCAGCTTAGTGGTCGGCACTGAAGCTTTCTTT.

The chain carries TRBV11-2 and TRBJ2-7, with D perhaps TRBD1 (6 bases). The CDR3 spans 13 residues. The V and J ends lost 1 base and 4 bases respectively, with 8 bases between them. CDR1 and CDR2 from the germline V gene are SGHAT and FQNNGV. This CDR3 reads CASSLGGGYEQYV. The CDR3 nucleotides read TGTGCCAGCAGCTTAGGAGGGGGTTACGAGCAGTACGTC.

This clonotype appeared a few times. V is TRBV7-9 and J is TRBJ2-1; D unresolved. This CDR3 is 11 amino acids long. From germline, CDR1 is SEHNR and CDR2 FQNEAQ (reference sequence). Trimming left V 5 bases short and J 5 bases short, with 4 bases between. The CDR3 DNA sequence: TGTGCCAGCAGCGAACACAATGAGCAGTTCTTC. Translating gives CASSEHNEQFF.

This clonotype occurred a few times. The chain combines TRBV19 with TRBJ2-1; the D is unclear. This CDR3 has 13 residues. Between the trimmed V and J ends, which lost 8 bases and 1 base, there was a span of 9 bases. Germline V lookup: CDR1 LNHDA, CDR2 SQIVND (reference sequence). CDR3 sequence (DNA): TGTGCCAGTCGCCAGATGTCCTACAATGAGCAGTTCTTC. This translates into CASRQMSYNEQFF.

This chain links TRBV10-3 with TRBJ2-7, with D unresolved. Trimming left V 0 bases short and J 7 bases short, with 13 bases between. Germline-derived CDR1 and CDR2 are ENHRY and SYGVKD. This CDR3 has 14 amino acids. This CDR3 is CAISESDVGREQYF. CDR3 bases: TGTGCCATCAGTGAGTCGGATGTAGGTCGGGAGCAGTACTTC.

The sample holds one count of this clonotype. The chain recombines TRBV12-3 or TRBV12-4 with TRBJ2-2, with TRBD1 identical over 7 bases. The CDR3 extends over 13 amino acids. J gave up 4 bases and V 6 bases, and 2 bases lay outside the gene matches. The CDR3 region is CASRTGSTGELFF. Written as DNA, the CDR3 is TGTGCCAGCAGGACAGGGTCCACCGGGGAGCTGTTTTTT.

In this sample, this clonotype turned up many times. The chain has TRBV10-3 and TRBJ2-1; the match to TRBD2 covers 11 bases. The V gene end was trimmed by 7 bases and the J gene end by 10 bases; junction bases not matched to a gene: 9. The CDR3 has 14 residues. CDR1 is ENHRY, CDR2 SYGVKD, per germline. The CDR3 bases are TGTGCCATCAAGGGTCTAGCGGGAGGAGGGGAGCAGTTCTTC. The encoded protein is CAIKGLAGGGEQFF.

The DNA of the CDR3 is TGTGCCAGCAGCTTGGCCATCAGTAGCGGGAGATCCGGGGAGCTGTTTTTT. Its translation is CASSLAISSGRSGELFF. J is TRBJ2-2 and V is TRBV5-5; TRBD2 matches at 9 bases. V shed 0 bases, J shed 6 bases, and the junction held 9 bases outside the gene matches. The germline CDR1 and CDR2 sequences are SGHKS and YYEKEE (reference sequence). The CDR3 is 17 amino acids.

This chain links TRBV7-2 with TRBJ2-3; TRBD2 matches at 14 bases. Per germline, CDR1 SGHTA and CDR2 FQGNSA. The CDR3 loop spans 16 amino acids. V lost 4 bases to trimming and J lost 6 bases; unmatched junction nucleotides: 6. The CDR3 here is CASSSGTSGSFDTQYF. CDR3 in DNA: TGTGCCAGCAGCTCCGGGACTAGCGGGAGTTTTGATACGCAGTATTTT.

The gene calls are TRBV6-8 and TRBJ1-4; the match to TRBD1 covers 8 bases. With V trimmed by 5 bases and J by 1 base, 18 bases remained unmatched. The CDR3 sequence is 20 residues long. Germline-derived CDR1 and CDR2 are MNHGY and SAAAGT. The CDR3 sequence: CASSGDSVTGEFGTNEKLFF. CDR3 in DNA: TGTGCCAGCAGTGGGGACTCGGTGACAGGGGAATTCGGAACTAATGAAAAACTGTTTTTT.

This clonotype showed up just once. This chain connects TRBV7-2 to TRBJ1-2, with a weak D call TRBD1 (5 bases). V was shortened by 5 bases and J by 4 bases, with 17 bases between the two germline ends. Germline CDR1 reads SGHTA; CDR2 reads FQGNSA. The CDR3 loop spans 15 amino acids. The CDR3 DNA follows: TGTGCCAGCAGCCCCCCGGGGGGGGTAATCTATGGCTACACCTTC. Protein product: CASSPPGGVIYGYTF.

J is TRBJ2-2 and V is TRBV5-1; D ambiguous. Trimming cost V 3 bases and J 2 bases, with 8 bases left between them. CDR1 is SGHRS and CDR2 is YFSETQ in the germline V gene. This CDR3 region has 14 residues. The CDR3 sequence is CASSYNSNTGELFF. For the CDR3, the DNA is TGCGCCAGCAGCTACAATAGCAACACCGGGGAGCTGTTTTTT.

This chain links TRBV23-1 with TRBJ2-1, with a possible D match to TRBD2 (5 bases). TRBV23-1 is reported as an ORF; its role is uncertain. V dropped 6 bases and J dropped 7 bases, with 22 bases sitting between them. CDR3 length equals 16 residues. The chain's CDR3 is CASSLPRQKRSNEQFF. CDR3 sequence (DNA): TGCGCCAGCAGCCTACCCCGTCAAAAGCGGAGTAATGAGCAGTTCTTC.

This clonotype was seen repeatedly, ten times or more. The genes are TRBV20-1 and TRBJ2-5, with 8 nucleotides matching TRBD2. CDR1 is DFQATT, CDR2 SNEGSKA, per germline (reference sequence). The J segment lost 1 base and the V segment lost 1 base, leaving 17 bases of the junction unmatched. The CDR3 loop spans 19 amino acids. The CDR3 loop is CSARAPAVGAGEIQETQYF. CDR3 in DNA: TGCAGTGCTAGAGCGCCCGCTGTAGGAGCGGGAGAAATCCAAGAGACCCAGTACTTC.